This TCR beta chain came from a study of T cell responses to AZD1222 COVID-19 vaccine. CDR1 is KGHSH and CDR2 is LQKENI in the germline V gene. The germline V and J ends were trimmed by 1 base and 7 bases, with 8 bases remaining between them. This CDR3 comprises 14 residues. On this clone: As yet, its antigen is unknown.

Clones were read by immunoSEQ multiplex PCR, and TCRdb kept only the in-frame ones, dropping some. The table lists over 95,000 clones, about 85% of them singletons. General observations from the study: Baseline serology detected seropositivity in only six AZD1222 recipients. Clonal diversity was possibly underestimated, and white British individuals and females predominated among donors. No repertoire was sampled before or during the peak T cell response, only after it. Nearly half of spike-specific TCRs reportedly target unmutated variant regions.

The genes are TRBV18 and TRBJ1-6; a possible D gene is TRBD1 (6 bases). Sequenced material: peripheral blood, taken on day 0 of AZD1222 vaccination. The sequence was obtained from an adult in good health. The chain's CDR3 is CASSPLQGNSPLHF. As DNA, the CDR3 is TGTGCCAGCTCACCACTCCAGGGGAATTCACCCCTCCACTTT.